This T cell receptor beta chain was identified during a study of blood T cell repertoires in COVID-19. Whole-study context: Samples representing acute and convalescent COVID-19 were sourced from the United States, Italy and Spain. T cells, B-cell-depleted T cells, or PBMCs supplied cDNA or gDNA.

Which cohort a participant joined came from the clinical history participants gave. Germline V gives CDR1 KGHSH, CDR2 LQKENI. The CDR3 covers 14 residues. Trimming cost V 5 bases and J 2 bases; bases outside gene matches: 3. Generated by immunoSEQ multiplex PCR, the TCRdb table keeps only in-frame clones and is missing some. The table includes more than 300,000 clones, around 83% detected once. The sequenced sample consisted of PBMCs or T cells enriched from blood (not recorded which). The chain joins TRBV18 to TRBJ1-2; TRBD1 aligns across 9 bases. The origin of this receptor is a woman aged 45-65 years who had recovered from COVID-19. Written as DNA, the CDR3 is TGTGCCAGCTCAACGGGGACAGGGAACTATGGCTACACCTTC. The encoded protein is CASSTGTGNYGYTF. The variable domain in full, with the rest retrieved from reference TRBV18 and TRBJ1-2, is NAGVMQNPRHLVRRRGQEARLRCSPMKGHSHVYWYRQLPEEGLKFMVYLQKENIIDESGMPKERFSAEFPKEGPSILRIQQVVRGDSAAYFCASSTGTGNYGYTFGSGTRLTVV.